The 29 T cell receptor beta chains reported below all come from one sample, sequenced in a study of T cells in women clearing cervical HPV infection. Sequencing used immunoSEQ multiplex PCR; TCRdb keeps in-frame clones, though not all of them. Seen in this sample are tens of thousands of clones; the ten most common clones hold less than 9.5%. Sequencing used blood buffy coat. The receptors shown here come from a woman aged 18 to 75 with a cervical HPV16 infection that either progressed to CIN3+ or cleared (not recorded which).

Regarding this clone: The CDR3 end is not reached by the read, which stops 3 residues before it; the germline J gene fills it in. The rearrangement uses TRBV5-4 and TRBJ1-4; TRBD1 agrees at 7 bases. The CDR3 has 14 residues. V was pared by 2 bases and J by 5 bases, with 3 bases of the junction left unmatched. Germline loops: CDR1 SGHNT, CDR2 YYREEE (reference sequence). The CDR3 region is CASSFRTGNEKLFF. The CDR3 bases that were read are TGTGCCAGCAGCTTCAGGACAGGAAATGAAAAA.

Turning to this clone: The CDR3 goes on 3 residues after the read ends, and that part is filled in from the germline J gene. The rearrangement links TRBV5-6 to TRBJ1-2; 9 bases agree with TRBD1. The CDR3 consists of 14 residues. CDR1 and CDR2 (germline): SGHDT, YYEEEE. CDR3 region: CASSSGTGIRFYTF. Partial CDR3 DNA: TGTGCCAGCAGTTCCGGGACAGGGATTCGTTTC.

Remarks on this clone: From the germline J gene comes the end of the CDR3, since the read stops 3 residues before it. The V call is TRBV19, the J call TRBJ1-5, with a tentative D call TRBD1 (6 bases). Trimming cost V 0 bases and J 6 bases, with 18 bases left between them. The V gene's germline CDR1 is LNHDA and CDR2 SQIVND (reference sequence). The CDR3 extends over 17 amino acids. CDR3 sequence: CASSIDQSVGGIQPQHF. Incomplete CDR3 DNA: TGTGCCAGTAGTATAGATCAATCTGTAGGGGGTATTCAGCCC.

A word on this clone: Read sequence stops 3 residues before the CDR3 end, and the germline J gene provides the missing end. The chain employs TRBV29-1 and TRBJ1-1, with D unresolved. Germline-derived CDR1 and CDR2 are SQVTM and ANQGSEA. This CDR3 contains 12 residues. CDR3 loop: CSVLSGRGEAFF. Incomplete CDR3 DNA: TGCAGCGTTTTAAGCGGGCGCGGGGAA. Full variable domain (remainder filled in from reference TRBV29-1 and TRBJ1-1): SAVISQKPSRDICQRGTSLTIQCQVDSQVTMMFWYRQQPGQSLTLIATANQGSEATYESGFVIDKFPISRPNLTFSTLTVSNMSPEDSSIYLCSVLSGRGEAFFGQGTRLTVV.

To note about this clone: The read stops 3 residues short of the end of the CDR3; the missing end is completed from the germline J gene. V and J are TRBV5-1 and TRBJ1-2; 9 bases align to TRBD1. This CDR3 comprises 15 residues. Per germline, CDR1 SGHRS and CDR2 YFSETQ. This CDR3 is CASSFNRDRVAGYTF. The CDR3 bases that were read are TGCGCCAGCAGCTTTAACCGGGACAGGGTAGCAGGC. The entire variable domain, with the rest obtained from reference TRBV5-1 and TRBJ1-2, is as follows: KAGVTQTPRYLIKTRGQQVTLSCSPISGHRSVSWYQQTPGQGLQFLFEYFSETQRNKGNFPGRFSGRQFSNSRSEMNVSTLELGDSALYLCASSFNRDRVAGYTFGSGTRLTVV.

As to this clone: The CDR3 is cut off 3 residues early in the read; its end comes from the germline J gene. The chain couples TRBV11-3 to TRBJ1-1, with 7 bases aligning to TRBD1. Germline CDR1 and CDR2: SGHNT and YENEEA. The CDR3 loop spans 15 amino acids. V was pared by 4 bases and J by 1 base, with 6 bases of the junction left unmatched. Here the CDR3 reads CASSSKGGSNTEAFF. CDR3 DNA (partial): TGTGCCAGCAGCTCCAAAGGGGGCTCGAACACTGAA.

Of note for this clone: The read ends 3 residues shy of where the CDR3 ends; the end is completed using the germline J gene. The rearrangement joins TRBV19 to TRBJ1-2, with TRBD1 identical over 9 bases. V lost 3 bases to trimming and J lost 4 bases; unmatched junction nucleotides: 6. Germline CDR1 is LNHDA and CDR2 is SQIVND (reference sequence). CDR3 length equals 15 residues. The CDR3 sequence: CASSIPGQGRYGYTF. The sequenced CDR3 bases are TGTGCCAGTAGTATTCCGGGACAGGGACGCTATGGC.

The CDR3 sequence is CASSIRGEQFF. The part of the CDR3 DNA that was read is TGTGCCAGTAGTATTCGGGGTGAG. The genes are TRBV19 and TRBJ2-1; possibly TRBD2 for D (5 bases). The CDR3 is cut off 3 residues early in the read; its end comes from the germline J gene. CDR1 and CDR2 (germline): LNHDA, SQIVND (reference sequence). The CDR3 length is 11 residues. Trimming took off 3 bases at V and 9 bases at J, with 6 bases between the two ends.

Points on this clone: With the read ending 3 residues before the CDR3 end, the germline J gene is used to fill in that end. This chain connects TRBV19 to TRBJ1-1, with D possibly being TRBD1 (5 bases). V gave up 11 bases and J gave up 3 bases, with 10 bases separating them. Germline V gives CDR1 LNHDA, CDR2 SQIVND (reference sequence). This CDR3 comprises 11 residues. Partial CDR3 DNA: TGTGCCGCCCAGGGTGACACTGAA. It yields the protein CAAQGDTE. The entire CDR3 protein reads CAAQGDTEAFF.

This clone is deemed medium-sized (0.01 to 0.1%) by its frequency. The read ends 3 residues shy of where the CDR3 ends; the end is completed using the germline J gene. This chain links TRBV7-2 with TRBJ2-2, with 7 bases fitting TRBD2. There are 15 residues in the CDR3. V gave up 5 bases and J gave up 4 bases; unmatched junction bases: 7. Germline values: CDR1 SGHTA, CDR2 FQGNSA. Incomplete CDR3 DNA: TGTGCCAGCAGCCCCAGCGGGGTGGGCACCGGGGAG. Amino acids: CASSPSGVGTGE. The full CDR3 sequence reads CASSPSGVGTGELFF.

Turning to this clone: The read terminates 3 residues ahead of where the CDR3 ends, so the germline J gene completes it. This sequence joins TRBV30 and TRBJ2-4; D gene uncertain. This CDR3 is 14 amino acids long. From germline, CDR1 is GTSNPN and CDR2 SVGIG (reference sequence). CDR3 region: CAWSVNSLVYGQYF. The part of the CDR3 DNA that was read is TGTGCCTGGAGTGTAAACAGCCTCGTCTATGGT.

Of note for this clone: The junction shows a germline mismatch at one end, possibly a read error. The read ends 3 residues early relative to the CDR3; the germline J gene fills the gap. V is TRBV19 and J is TRBJ2-3, with TRBD1 matching over 9 bases. The length of the CDR3 is 14 residues. CDR1 and CDR2 from the germline V gene are LNHDA and SQIVND (reference sequence). The CDR3 spells CASNNRGRAETQYF. CDR3 bases read: TGTGCCAGTAATAACAGGGGGCGAGCAGAGACG.

The CDR3 here is CASSVPGAPRGYTF. CDR3 DNA (partial): TGTGCCAGTAGTGTTCCAGGGGCCCCTAGGGGC. V usage is TRBV19 and J usage is TRBJ1-2; maybe TRBD1 (6 bases). The read stops 3 residues short of the end of the CDR3; the missing end is completed from the germline J gene. Germline CDR1 is LNHDA and CDR2 is SQIVND (reference sequence). The CDR3 totals 14 residues.

As regards this clone: Coverage ceases 3 residues before the CDR3 finishes, and the germline J gene fills in the end. This chain joins TRBV18 and TRBJ1-2; maybe TRBD1 (5 bases). Germline V gives CDR1 KGHSH, CDR2 LQKENI. The CDR3 consists of 15 residues. The CDR3 sequence: CASSRTGTSGYDYTF. The DNA read from the CDR3 is TGTGCCAGCTCACGAACCGGGACTAGCGGATACGAC.

About this clone: The CDR3 end falls 3 residues outside the read, so it is completed with the germline J gene. The chain employs TRBV14 and TRBJ2-3, with TRBD2 as a possible D gene (5 bases). Between the trimmed V and J ends, which lost 0 bases and 2 bases, there was a span of 9 bases. The CDR3 sequence is 15 residues long. CDR1 is SGHDN, CDR2 FVKESK, per germline. CDR3 residues: CASSQELATTDTQYF. Incomplete CDR3 DNA: TGTGCCAGCAGCCAAGAATTAGCGACCACAGATACG. The variable domain in full, with the rest retrieved from reference TRBV14 and TRBJ2-3, is EAGVTQFPSHSVIEKGQTVTLRCDPISGHDNLYWYRRVMGKEIKFLLHFVKESKQDESGMPNNRFLAERTGGTYSTLKVQPAELEDSGVYFCASSQELATTDTQYFGPGTRLTVL.

Turning to this clone: The read gets to within 3 residues of the CDR3 end, and the germline J gene fills in the rest. The chain uses TRBV20-1 and TRBJ1-1; D gene ambiguous. The CDR3 is 12 residues long. CDR1 and CDR2 from the germline V gene are DFQATT and SNEGSKA (reference sequence). V was trimmed by 7 bases and J by 4 bases, leaving 13 bases between them. CDR3 DNA (partial): TGCAGTGTCAAGGCCGGGGTCACTGAA. It encodes CSVKAGVTE. The whole CDR3 region reads CSVKAGVTEAFF.

On this clone: The read ends 3 residues before the CDR3 terminus; that terminus is restored from the germline J gene. The chain joins TRBV28 to TRBJ1-5; 7 bases map to TRBD1. The CDR3 totals 15 residues. Germline V CDR1 and CDR2: MDHEN, SYDVKM. The J segment lost 7 bases and the V segment lost 4 bases, leaving 10 bases of the junction unmatched. CDR3 DNA (partial): TGTGCCAGCAGTTCCTCGACAGGGTATGAACAGCCC. This sequence encodes CASSSSTGYEQP. The full-length CDR3 reads as CASSSSTGYEQPQHF.

In regard to this clone: The CDR3 is cut off 3 residues early in the read; its end comes from the germline J gene. The gene calls are TRBV7-8 and TRBJ1-6, with D hard to call. Trimming took 1 base from V and 4 from J, leaving 5 bases between them. Germline loops: CDR1 SGHVS, CDR2 FQNEAQ. This CDR3 contains 14 residues. CDR3 DNA, as far as it was read: TGTGCCAGCAGCTTAGGACATTATAATTCACCC. Residues: CASSLGHYNSP. The whole CDR3 is CASSLGHYNSPLHF.

About this clone itself: The CDR3 extends 3 residues past the end of the read, so its final part is completed from the germline J gene. This sequence joins TRBV6-2 or TRBV6-3 and TRBJ1-1; 8 nucleotides line up with TRBD1. Germline V lookup: CDR1 MNHEY, CDR2 SVGEGT. V shed 2 bases and J 1 base; nucleotides not matched to a gene: 9. This CDR3 has 17 amino acids. The CDR3 sequence is CASSYGGWDRPNTEAFF. The CDR3 bases that were read are TGTGCCAGCAGTTACGGAGGTTGGGACAGGCCGAACACTGAA.

Note on this clone: The read halts 3 residues ahead of the CDR3 end, with the missing end drawn from the germline J gene. The chain combines TRBV10-3 with TRBJ2-7, with D perhaps TRBD2 (5 bases). This CDR3 has 15 residues. From germline, CDR1 is ENHRY and CDR2 SYGVKD. V was shortened by 2 bases and J by 3 bases, with 14 bases between the two germline ends. Here the CDR3 reads CAISEAYRADYEQYF. The part of the CDR3 DNA that was read is TGTGCCATCAGTGAGGCCTACAGAGCGGACTACGAG.

Of note for this clone: The read ends 3 residues early relative to the CDR3; the germline J gene fills the gap. J is TRBJ1-2 and V is TRBV19; 9 bases agree with TRBD1. This CDR3 comprises 17 residues. Germline CDR1 reads LNHDA; CDR2 reads SQIVND (reference sequence). V gave up 7 bases and J gave up 5 bases; unmatched junction bases: 17. The DNA read from the CDR3 is TGTGCCAGTAACAGCCTCGTGGGGACAGGGAAAGGGTATGGC. Its translation: CASNSLVGTGKGYG. The whole CDR3 protein reads CASNSLVGTGKGYGYTF.

To note about this clone: The CDR3 end falls 3 residues outside the read, so it is completed with the germline J gene. The J gene is TRBJ2-5, the V gene TRBV18; 8 bases fit TRBD1. The CDR3 sequence is 14 residues long. In germline, CDR1 is KGHSH, CDR2 LQKENI. J gave up 4 bases and V 1 base, and 2 bases lay outside the gene matches. CDR3 region: CASSPRQGRETQYF. The CDR3 bases that were read are TGTGCCAGCTCACCACGACAGGGGCGAGAGACC.

In the case of this clone: The read terminates 3 residues ahead of where the CDR3 ends, so the germline J gene completes it. The genes are TRBV7-8 and TRBJ1-5, with D possibly being TRBD1 (5 bases). The CDR3 has 17 amino acids. Germline V gene sequence: CDR1 SGHVS, CDR2 FQNEAQ. CDR3 DNA (partial): TGTGCCAGCAGCTTTCGGGTTCTTGGGGCCTCAGGTGTTCCC. Translation gives CASSFRVLGASGVP. From start to end, the CDR3 is CASSFRVLGASGVPQHF. Based on the CDR3 plus reference TRBV7-8 and TRBJ1-5, the full variable domain is GAGVSQSPRYKVAKRGQDVALRCDPISGHVSLFWYQQALGQGPEFLTYFQNEAQLDKSGLPSDRFFAERPEGSVSTLKIQRTQQEDSAVYLCASSFRVLGASGVPQHFGDGTRLSIL.

To note about this clone: The missing CDR3 end, 3 residues past where the read stops, is filled in from the germline J gene. The V and J genes are TRBV18 and TRBJ1-2; maybe TRBD1 (5 bases). This CDR3 spans 13 amino acids. The V gene's germline CDR1 is KGHSH and CDR2 LQKENI. CDR3 region: CASSPGRDYDYTF. CDR3 DNA (partial): TGTGCCAGCTCACCAGGCAGGGACTACGAC.

With regard to this clone: One junction end disagrees with the germline gene, perhaps due to a read error. The read gets to within 3 residues of the CDR3 end, and the germline J gene fills in the rest. The chain couples TRBV4-2 to TRBJ2-5, with a tentative D call TRBD1 (5 bases). The CDR3 spans 14 residues. Germline V gives CDR1 LGHNA, CDR2 YNFKEQ. The sequenced part of the CDR3 DNA is TGCGCCAGCAGCCAAGGAGCGACAGTGGAGACC. Residues: CASSQGATVET. The complete CDR3 sequence is CASSQGATVETQYF.

In regard to this clone: The read ends 3 residues before the CDR3 terminus; that terminus is restored from the germline J gene. The chain combines TRBV7-2 with TRBJ2-3, with D maybe TRBD1 (5 bases). Germline assignment: CDR1 SGHTA and CDR2 FQGNSA. V was trimmed by 1 base and J by 2 bases, leaving 10 bases between them. This CDR3 has 15 amino acids. This chain's CDR3 is CASSLVGAVTDTQYF. CDR3 DNA (partial): TGTGCCAGCAGCTTAGTAGGGGCCGTCACAGATACG. The variable domain in full, completed from reference TRBV7-2 and TRBJ2-3, reads GAGVSQSPSNKVTEKGKDVELRCDPISGHTALYWYRQSLGQGLEFLIYFQGNSAPDKSGLPSDRFSAERTGGSVSTLTIQRTQQEDSAVYLCASSLVGAVTDTQYFGPGTRLTVL.

As to this clone: The CDR3 end is not reached by the read, which stops 3 residues before it; the germline J gene fills it in. V is TRBV7-8 and J is TRBJ1-4, with D perhaps matching TRBD1 (6 bases). This CDR3 has 16 residues. Trimming left V 5 bases short and J 7 bases short, with 20 bases between. Germline CDR1 is SGHVS and CDR2 is FQNEAQ. The sequenced CDR3 bases are TGTGCCAGCAGCCGTACGGGGCAGGGGCTCGGTGAAAAA. This translates into CASSRTGQGLGEK. The entire CDR3 reads CASSRTGQGLGEKLFF.

A word on this clone: The read finishes 3 residues shy of the CDR3 end, and the germline J gene is used to complete it. The chain has TRBV29-1 and TRBJ1-3; possibly TRBD1 for D (5 bases). Germline assignment: CDR1 SQVTM and CDR2 ANQGSEA. The V and J ends lost 4 bases and 8 bases respectively, with 21 bases between them. CDR3 length: 15 amino acids. CDR3 protein: CSVGTGQRTWDTIYF. The CDR3 DNA, read in part, is TGCAGCGTTGGCACCGGACAACGAACCTGGGACACC.

As concerns this clone: The read ends 3 residues shy of where the CDR3 ends; the end is completed using the germline J gene. The chain couples TRBV20-1 to TRBJ1-4; D is unclear. Germline V gives CDR1 DFQATT, CDR2 SNEGSKA (reference sequence). This CDR3 contains 14 residues. V lost 3 bases and J lost 7, with 15 bases in between. The CDR3 loop reads CSARMQVVGEKLFF. CDR3 bases read: TGCAGTGCTAGGATGCAGGTCGTCGGTGAAAAA.